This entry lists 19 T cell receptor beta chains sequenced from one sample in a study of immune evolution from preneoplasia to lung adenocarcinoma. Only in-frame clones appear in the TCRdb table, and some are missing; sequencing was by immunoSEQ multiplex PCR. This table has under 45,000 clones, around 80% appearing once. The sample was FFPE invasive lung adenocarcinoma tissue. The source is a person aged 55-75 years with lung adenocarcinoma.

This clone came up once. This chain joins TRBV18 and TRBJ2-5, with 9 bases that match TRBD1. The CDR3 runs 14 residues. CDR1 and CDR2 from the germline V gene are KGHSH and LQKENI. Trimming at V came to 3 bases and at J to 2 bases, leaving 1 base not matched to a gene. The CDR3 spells CASSPGQGQETQYF. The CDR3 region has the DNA TGTGCCAGCTCACCCGGACAGGGGCAAGAGACCCAGTACTTC. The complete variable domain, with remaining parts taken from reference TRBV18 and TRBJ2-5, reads NAGVMQNPRHLVRRRGQEARLRCSPMKGHSHVYWYRQLPEEGLKFMVYLQKENIIDESGMPKERFSAEFPKEGPSILRIQQVVRGDSAAYFCASSPGQGQETQYFGPGTRLLVL.

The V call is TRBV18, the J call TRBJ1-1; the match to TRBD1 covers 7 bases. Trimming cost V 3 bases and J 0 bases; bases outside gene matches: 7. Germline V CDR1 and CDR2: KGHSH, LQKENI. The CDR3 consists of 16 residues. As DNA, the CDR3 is TGTGCCAGCTCACCCGGACAGGCAAACATGAACACTGAAGCTTTCTTT. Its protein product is CASSPGQANMNTEAFF.

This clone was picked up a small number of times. For the CDR3, the DNA is TGTGCCAGCAGGGCAGGACAGGGTCAGCCCCAGCATTTT. It specifies CASRAGQGQPQHF. This rearrangement joins TRBV2 to TRBJ1-5; the match to TRBD1 covers 8 bases. Per the germline V gene, CDR1 is SNHLY and CDR2 is FYNNEI. The CDR3 runs 13 residues. The J segment lost 6 bases and the V segment lost 6 bases, leaving 4 bases of the junction unmatched.

This CDR3 reads CASSYRDRGYEQYF. The CDR3 DNA reads as TGTGCCAGCAGCTACCGGGACAGGGGATACGAGCAGTACTTC. This chain joins TRBV2 and TRBJ2-7, with TRBD1 matching over 10 bases. This CDR3 is built from 14 residues. With V trimmed by 6 bases and J by 4 bases, 6 bases remained unmatched. Germline-derived CDR1 and CDR2 are SNHLY and FYNNEI.

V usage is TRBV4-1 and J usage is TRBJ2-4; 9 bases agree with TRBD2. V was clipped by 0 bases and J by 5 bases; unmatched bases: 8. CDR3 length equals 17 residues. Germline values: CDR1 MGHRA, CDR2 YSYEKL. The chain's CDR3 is CASSQDRPSGAQNIQYF. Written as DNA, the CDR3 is TGCGCCAGCAGCCAAGACCGGCCTAGCGGGGCCCAAAACATTCAGTACTTC.

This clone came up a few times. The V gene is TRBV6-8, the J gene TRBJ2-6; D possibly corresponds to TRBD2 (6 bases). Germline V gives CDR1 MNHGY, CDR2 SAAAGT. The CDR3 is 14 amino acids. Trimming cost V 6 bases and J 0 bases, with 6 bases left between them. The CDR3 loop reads CASREGSGANVLTF. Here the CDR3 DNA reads TGTGCCAGCAGGGAGGGCTCTGGGGCCAACGTCCTGACTTTC.

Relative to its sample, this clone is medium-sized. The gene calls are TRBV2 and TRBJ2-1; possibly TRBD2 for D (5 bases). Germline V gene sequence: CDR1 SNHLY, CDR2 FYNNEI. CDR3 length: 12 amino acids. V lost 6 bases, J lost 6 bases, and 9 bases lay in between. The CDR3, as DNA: TGTGCCAGCAGGATAGAGGGCAATGAGCAGTTCTTC. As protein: CASRIEGNEQFF.

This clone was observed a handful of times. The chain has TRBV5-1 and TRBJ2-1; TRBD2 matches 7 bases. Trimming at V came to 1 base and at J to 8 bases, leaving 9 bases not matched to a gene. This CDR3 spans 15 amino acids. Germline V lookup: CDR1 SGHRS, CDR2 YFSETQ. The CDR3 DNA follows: TGCGCCAGCAGCTTGCCGCGGGAGTTGATCTATGAGCAGTTCTTC. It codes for CASSLPRELIYEQFF.

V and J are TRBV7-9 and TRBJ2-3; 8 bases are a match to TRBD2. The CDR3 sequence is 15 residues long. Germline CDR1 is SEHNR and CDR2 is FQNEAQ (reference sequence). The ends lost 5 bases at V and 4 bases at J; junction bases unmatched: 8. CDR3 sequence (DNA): TGTGCCAGCAGCACCCGAGGAGCGGGAGCAGATACGCAGTATTTT. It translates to CASSTRGAGADTQYF.

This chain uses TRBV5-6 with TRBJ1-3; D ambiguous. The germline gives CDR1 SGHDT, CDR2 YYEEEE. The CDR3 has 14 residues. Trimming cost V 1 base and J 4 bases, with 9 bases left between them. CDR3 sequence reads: CASSLLGPGNTIYF. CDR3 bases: TGTGCCAGCAGCTTGTTAGGTCCCGGAAACACCATATATTTT.

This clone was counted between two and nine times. The CDR3 sequence: CASSLVIQDTGELFF. CDR3 DNA: TGCGCCAGCAGCTTGGTTATCCAGGACACCGGGGAGCTGTTTTTT. The V and J genes are TRBV5-1 and TRBJ2-2; D is unclear. Deletions cut 0 bases from V and 3 bases from J, with 9 bases between. This CDR3 is 15 amino acids long. CDR1 is SGHRS and CDR2 is YFSETQ in the germline V gene.

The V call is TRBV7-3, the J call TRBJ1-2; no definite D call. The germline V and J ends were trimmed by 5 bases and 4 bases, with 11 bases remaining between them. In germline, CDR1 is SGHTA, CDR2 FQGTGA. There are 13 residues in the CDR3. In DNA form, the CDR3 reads TGTGCCAGCAGCCAGACACCTGCCTATGGCTACACCTTC. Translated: CASSQTPAYGYTF.

DNA of the CDR3: TGTGCCAGCAGCCACCCCTCTGGAGGATTGAACACCGGGGAGCTGTTTTTT. This translates into CASSHPSGGLNTGELFF. The rearrangement links TRBV4-2 to TRBJ2-2; D perhaps matches TRBD2 (5 bases). The CDR3 covers 17 residues. Germline assignment: CDR1 LGHNA and CDR2 YNFKEQ. V lost 3 bases and J lost 1, with 15 bases in between.

The CDR3 bases are TGTGCCAGCAGCTTAGTGAACACTGAAGCTTTCTTT. It is translated as CASSLVNTEAFF. The chain couples TRBV7-9 to TRBJ1-1, with unresolved D. V was clipped by 1 base and J by 0 bases, with 0 bases between them. Per germline, CDR1 SEHNR and CDR2 FQNEAQ (reference sequence). The CDR3 contains 12 residues. Full variable domain (remainder filled in from reference TRBV7-9 and TRBJ1-1): DTGVSQNPRHKITKRGQNVTFRCDPISEHNRLYWYRQTLGQGPEFLTYFQNEAQLEKSRLLSDRFSAERPKGSFSTLEIQRTEQGDSAMYLCASSLVNTEAFFGQGTRLTVV.

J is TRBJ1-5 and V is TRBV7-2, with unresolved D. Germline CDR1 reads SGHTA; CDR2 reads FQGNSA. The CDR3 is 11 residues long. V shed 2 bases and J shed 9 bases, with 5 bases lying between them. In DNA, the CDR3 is TGTGCCAGCAGCTTAAGTGGGCCCCAGCATTTT. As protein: CASSLSGPQHF.

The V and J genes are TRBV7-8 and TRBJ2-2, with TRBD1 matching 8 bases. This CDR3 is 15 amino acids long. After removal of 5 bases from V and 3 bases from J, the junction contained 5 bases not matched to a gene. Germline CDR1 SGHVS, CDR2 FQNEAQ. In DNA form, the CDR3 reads TGTGCCAGCAGCAGTATACAGGGGGACACCGGGGAGCTGTTTTTT. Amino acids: CASSSIQGDTGELFF.

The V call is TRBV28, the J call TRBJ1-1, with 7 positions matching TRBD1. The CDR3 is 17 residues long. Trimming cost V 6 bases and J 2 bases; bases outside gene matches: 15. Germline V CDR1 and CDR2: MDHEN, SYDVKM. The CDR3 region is CASRKGGTGALNTEAFF. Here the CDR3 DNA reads TGTGCCAGCAGAAAAGGAGGTACAGGGGCGTTAAACACTGAAGCTTTCTTT.

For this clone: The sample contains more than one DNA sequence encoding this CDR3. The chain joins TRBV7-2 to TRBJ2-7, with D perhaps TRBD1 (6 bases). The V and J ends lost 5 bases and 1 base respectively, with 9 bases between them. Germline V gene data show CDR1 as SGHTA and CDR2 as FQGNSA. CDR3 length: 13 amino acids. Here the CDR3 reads CASSLRGSYEQYF. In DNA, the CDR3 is TGTGCCAGCAGCCTCAGGGGTTCCTACGAGCAGTACTTC. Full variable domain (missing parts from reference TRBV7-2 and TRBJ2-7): GAGVSQSPSNKVTEKGKDVELRCDPISGHTALYWYRQSLGQGLEFLIYFQGNSAPDKSGLPSDRFSAERTGGSVSTLTIQRTQQEDSAVYLCASSLRGSYEQYFGPGTRLTVT.

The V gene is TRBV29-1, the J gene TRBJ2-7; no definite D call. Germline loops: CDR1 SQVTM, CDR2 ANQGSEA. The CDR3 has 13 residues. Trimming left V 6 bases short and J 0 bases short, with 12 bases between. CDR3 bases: TGCAGCGTCCTCCCCCGGACCTCCTACGAGCAGTACTTC. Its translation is CSVLPRTSYEQYF.